Presented here are 8 T cell receptor beta chains from one specimen sequenced in a study of radiotherapy plus CTLA-4 blockade in lung cancer. Assay: immunoSEQ multiplex PCR; the TCRdb copy retains only in-frame clones and omits some. This sample has fewer than 100,000 clones, with around 83% found just once. Sequencing used peripheral blood, obtained from a patient treated with radiotherapy plus ipilimumab. The receptors stem from a human donor with non-small cell lung cancer who had stable disease on radiotherapy plus ipilimumab.

This chain uses TRBV5-6 with TRBJ1-1; D perhaps matches TRBD1 (6 bases). Per the germline V gene, CDR1 is SGHDT and CDR2 is YYEEEE. CDR3 length: 15 residues. Trimming took off 0 bases at V and 0 bases at J, with 9 bases between the two ends. CDR3 nucleotide sequence: TGTGCCAGCAGCTTGGACACAGGGCTGAACACTGAAGCTTTCTTT. It yields the protein CASSLDTGLNTEAFF.

The chain combines TRBV18 with TRBJ2-3, with D hard to call. Germline assignment: CDR1 KGHSH and CDR2 LQKENI. The length of the CDR3 is 14 residues. V gave up 6 bases and J gave up 1 base, with 11 bases separating them. This CDR3 is CASSTNWGTDTQYF. CDR3 sequence (DNA): TGTGCCAGCTCCACTAACTGGGGCACAGATACGCAGTATTTT.

Only a few counts were recorded for this clone. This rearrangement joins TRBV19 to TRBJ1-6; D possibly corresponds to TRBD1 (6 bases). Germline values: CDR1 LNHDA, CDR2 SQIVND (reference sequence). The length of the CDR3 is 15 residues. V was trimmed by 7 bases and J by 10 bases, leaving 20 bases between them. CDR3 nucleotides: TGTGCCAGTACCCTAGGGAACAGGGAGCAATCACCCCTCCACTTT. It translates to CASTLGNREQSPLHF.

V usage is TRBV6-1 and J usage is TRBJ2-7, with D uncertain. The CDR3 length is 12 residues. Trimming cost V 1 base and J 3 bases, with 4 bases left between them. CDR1 and CDR2 from the germline V gene are MNHNS and SASEGT. The CDR3 region is CASSEVDYEQYF. The CDR3 DNA sequence: TGTGCCAGCAGTGAAGTAGACTACGAGCAGTACTTC.

This rearrangement joins TRBV7-3 to TRBJ1-1, with TRBD1 matching over 9 bases. With 3 bases clipped from V and 3 bases from J, the junction kept 2 bases outside the gene matches. This CDR3 comprises 14 residues. Germline CDR1 is SGHTA and CDR2 is FQGTGA. CDR3 region: CASSFDRGDTEAFF. DNA for the CDR3: TGTGCCAGCAGCTTTGACAGGGGGGACACTGAAGCTTTCTTT.

This clone was seen only once. This rearrangement joins TRBV6-5 to TRBJ2-7; D gene uncertain. Trimming cost V 2 bases and J 6 bases, with 14 bases left between them. The CDR3 runs 14 residues. Germline V gene data show CDR1 as MNHEY and CDR2 as SVGAGI. CDR3 protein: CASSYEATSGEQYF. DNA for the CDR3: TGTGCCAGCAGTTACGAAGCGACTTCGGGCGAGCAGTACTTC.

The V call is TRBV18, the J call TRBJ1-6, with 8 bases matching TRBD1. The CDR3 consists of 15 residues. Trimming removed 3 bases from V and 10 bases from J; junction bases left unmatched: 8. Germline V gene data show CDR1 as KGHSH and CDR2 as LQKENI. The CDR3 spells CASSPLDRAGSPLHF. The CDR3 bases are TGTGCCAGCTCACCTTTGGACAGGGCGGGATCACCCCTCCACTTT.

V and J are TRBV28 and TRBJ2-1; TRBD2 agrees at 7 bases. Trimming cost V 8 bases and J 11 bases; bases outside gene matches: 12. Germline V CDR1 and CDR2: MDHEN, SYDVKM. The CDR3 runs 13 residues. CDR3 nucleotides: TGTGCCAGCTTGGCGGGAGCGGGATCGAAGCAGTTCTTC. It translates to CASLAGAGSKQFF.